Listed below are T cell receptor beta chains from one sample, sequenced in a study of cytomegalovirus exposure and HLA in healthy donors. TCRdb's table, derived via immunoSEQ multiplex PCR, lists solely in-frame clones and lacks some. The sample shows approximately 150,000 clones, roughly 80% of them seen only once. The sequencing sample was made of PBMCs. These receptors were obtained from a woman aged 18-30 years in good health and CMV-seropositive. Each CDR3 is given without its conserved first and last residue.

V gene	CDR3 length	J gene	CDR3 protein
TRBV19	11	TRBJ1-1	ASTDRLNTEAF
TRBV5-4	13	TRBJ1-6	ASSFFPGQEIRLH
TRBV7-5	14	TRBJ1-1	ARSPQGRGPYTEAF
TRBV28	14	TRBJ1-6	ASSSGAGAVISPLH
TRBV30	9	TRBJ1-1	AWREGTEAF
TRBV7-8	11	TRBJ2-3	ASSLGGSDTQY
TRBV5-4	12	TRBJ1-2	ASSLSQGNYGYT
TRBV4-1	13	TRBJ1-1	ASSQLRTSNTEAF
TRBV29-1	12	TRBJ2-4	SVSLGGAKNIQY
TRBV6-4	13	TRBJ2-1	ASSDHSGEGNEQF
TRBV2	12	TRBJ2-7	ASSKLAAVDEQY
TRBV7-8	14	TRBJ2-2	ASSLVGGLRAGELF
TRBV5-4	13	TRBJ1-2	ASSFIFRESYGYT
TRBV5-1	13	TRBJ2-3	ASSPRIAAVQTQY
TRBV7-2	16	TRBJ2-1	ASSLMFTGTGDNNEQF
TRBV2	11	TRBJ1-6	AATGAVGSPLH
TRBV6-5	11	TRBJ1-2	ASSYDRDYGYT
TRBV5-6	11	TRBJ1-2	ASSPGQNYGYT
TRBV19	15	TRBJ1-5	ASSIKGGGYSNQPQH
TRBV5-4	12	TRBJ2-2	ASSYTINTGELF
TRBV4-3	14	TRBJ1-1	ASSQDNRQANTEAF
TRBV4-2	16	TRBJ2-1	ASSQDDLSGESVGEQF
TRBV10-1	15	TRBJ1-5	ASRGTKTGKGDQPQH
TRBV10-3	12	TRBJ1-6	AISDTVPNSPLH
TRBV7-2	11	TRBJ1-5	ASSTQGNQPQH
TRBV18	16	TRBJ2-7	ASSPGLAGSGNPYEQY
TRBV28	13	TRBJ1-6	ASISPGGRGSPLH
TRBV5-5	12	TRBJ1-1	ASSSQMANTEAF
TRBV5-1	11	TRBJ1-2	ASSLTENYGYT